This T cell receptor (beta chain) derives from a study of T cells in Graves' hyperthyroidism and ophthalmopathy (dated by TCRdb to about 2019). Some background on the complete study: Peripheral blood was sampled at the time of initial diagnosis, prior to any treatment. A discovery cohort of approximately 97 patients, about 40 with Graves' ophthalmopathy and 57 with stable Graves' hyperthyroidism, was used to find distinguishing TCR V-J signatures. An independent validation cohort of some 18 hyperthyroidism patients and approximately 15 patients who later progressed to ophthalmopathy tested prospective prediction of ophthalmopathy. The approximately 100 discovery patients were randomly split 7:3 into training and test sets. Thyroid tissue and blood T-cell repertoires from six Graves' hyperthyroidism patients were also compared in the study. Following sampling, methimazole starting at 30 mg daily was given to hyperthyroidism patients, and high-dose intravenous methylprednisolone was given to ophthalmopathy patients. TCR Vbeta CDR3 sequencing of 130 to 150 peripheral blood samples (more than 40 ophthalmopathy, around 80 hyperthyroidism and roughly 17 progressor patients) is reported in the paper.

This clonotype was picked up a small number of times. What this receptor recognizes is not known. A much bigger clone sits one base away, suggesting this may be a read error. The CDR3, cysteine through phenylalanine, is 12 amino acids long. The kept DNA is CDR3 alone, 36 bases in frame from the first base. Trimming removed 4 bases from V and 8 bases from J, leaving 11 bases between the germline ends. The germline V gene encodes CDR1 KGHSH and CDR2 LQKENI. Ophthalmopathy patients had moderately to severely active disease, Clinical Activity Score of at least 3, NOSPECS grade of at least 4, and duration under 3 months. The study excluded patients with uncontrolled infections, other autoimmune diseases, pregnancy or lactation. Diagnoses relied on clinical symptoms, serum thyroxine and TRAb, thyroid ultrasound and orbital computed tomography. PBMCs were separated from 10 ml of fresh peripheral blood using Ficoll-Paque density gradient centrifugation. Total RNA was extracted with Trizol reagent, and quality was checked on an Agilent 2100 Bioanalyzer.

Summary of the overall study and its limitations: Sample size was not statistically predetermined, and investigators were not blinded to group allocation. During validation, the model predicted progression to ophthalmopathy a median of approximately 6.5 months ahead of onset, with roughly 65% sensitivity and 72% to 80% specificity. Ophthalmopathy was separated from stable hyperthyroidism by a 13 V-J signature model, with over 85% sensitivity and about 84% specificity obtained in cross-validation and 80%/75% obtained in testing. Most expanded thyroid clonotypes (frequency above 0.001) were also detected in blood, suggesting blood repertoires may reflect thyroid immune responses.

Amplification of TCR beta CDR3 regions was carried out from RNA transcripts. The TCR CDR3 was subjected to a first round of RT-PCR using the HTBI primer set and the Qiagen OneStep RT-PCR kit. Libraries were constructed in a second round of multiplex PCR, after which size selection and purification were carried out. Sequencing of the libraries was done on an Illumina HiSeq2000 using paired-end 100 bp reads. The authors' pipeline ran thus. Raw data were processed with SOAPnuke, discarding reads with adapters, uncalled bases, mean Phred below 15, or no exact constant-primer or identifier match. COPE v1.2.5 was used to merge high-quality paired reads, and clonotypes were defined as unique nucleotide sequences. Clonotypes were aligned to IMGT TRBV, TRBD and TRBJ reference segments using MiTCR v1.1. The analysis included only V-J combinations with a frequency above 0.0001, which together covered approximately 99% of the repertoires. The TCS score was defined as F50 (clonal expansion) divided by E x V (chaos), with BLOSUM62-based TCRdist calculated between CDR3 peptides within each V-J. Welch's t-statistics and random forest reduced 500 to 550 V-J features to about 13, which were used in a naive Bayes classifier (R e1071). The raw public reads went through TCRdb reprocessing: fastp at Q25, MiXCR clone calling, in-frame beta chains kept. Rows are unified per CDR3 protein, each entry keeping the most common DNA and genes. TCRdb, not the authors, supplied the V and J calls. This sample lists a few hundred thousand distinct CDR3 sequences; approximately 16% were detected once. Together, the top ten hold about 3.5% of the sample.

The specimen was blood. This sequence uses TRBV18 and TRBJ1-1; there is no confident call for the D gene. The source is a woman in her forties with Graves' ophthalmopathy. The CDR3 is CASSRSDGEAFF. DNA sequence: TGTGCCAGCTCACGATCAGACGGAGAAGCTTTCTTT.